In its sample, the clone carrying this T cell receptor (beta chain) was seen many times. This sample was taken from a study of T cells in Graves' hyperthyroidism and ophthalmopathy. The CDR3 has 15 residues. The V and J ends lost 1 base and 5 bases respectively, with 11 bases between them. CDR1 and CDR2 (germline): SGHAT, FQNNGV. Amplification yielded TCR beta CDR3 regions, with RNA transcripts as the source. A first-round RT-PCR of the TCR CDR3 used the HTBI primer set. MiXCR, applied by TCRdb to the multiplex PCR reads, yields one record per CDR3 protein. The sample carries roughly 700,000 distinct CDR3 sequences, 15% to 20% recorded once. Hyperthyroidism in the patients, aged 18 to 65, was newly diagnosed and under 2 months in duration.

The receptor was derived from a man aged 50-59 years with Graves' hyperthyroidism. This chain uses TRBV11-2 with TRBJ2-2; D possibly corresponds to TRBD2 (5 bases). What was sequenced was blood. The CDR3 protein is CASSLVLRGTGELFF. The CDR3 DNA reads as TGTGCCAGCAGCTTAGTTCTCCGAGGGACCGGGGAGCTGTTTTTT.